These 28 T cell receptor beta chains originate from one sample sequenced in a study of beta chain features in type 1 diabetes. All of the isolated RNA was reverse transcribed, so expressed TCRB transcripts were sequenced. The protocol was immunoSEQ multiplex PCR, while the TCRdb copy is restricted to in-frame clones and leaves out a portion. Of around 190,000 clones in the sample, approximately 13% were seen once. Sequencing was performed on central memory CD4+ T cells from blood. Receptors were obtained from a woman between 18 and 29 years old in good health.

CDR3: CASSLGGLAVRGQETQYF. In DNA form, the CDR3 reads TGTGCCAGCAGCTTAGGTGGTCTAGCGGTCCGAGGGCAAGAGACCCAGTACTTC. The chain joins TRBV7-9 to TRBJ2-5; 7 positions match TRBD2. The V gene's germline CDR1 is SEHNR and CDR2 FQNEAQ (reference sequence). This CDR3 is built from 18 residues. V was pared by 1 base and J by 2 bases, with 13 bases of the junction left unmatched.

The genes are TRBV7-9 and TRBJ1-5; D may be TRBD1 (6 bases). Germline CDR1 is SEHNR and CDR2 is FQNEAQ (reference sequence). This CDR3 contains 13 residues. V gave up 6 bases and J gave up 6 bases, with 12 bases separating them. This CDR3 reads CASSWDISQPQHF. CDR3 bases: TGTGCCAGCAGTTGGGACATTAGTCAGCCCCAGCATTTT.

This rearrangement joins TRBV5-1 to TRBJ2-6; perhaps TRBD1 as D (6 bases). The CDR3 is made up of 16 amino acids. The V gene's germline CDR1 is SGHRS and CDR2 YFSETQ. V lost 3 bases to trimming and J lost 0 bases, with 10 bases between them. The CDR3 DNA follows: TGCGCCAGCAGCTCTCGACAGGTCTCTGGGGCCAACGTCCTGACTTTC. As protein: CASSSRQVSGANVLTF.

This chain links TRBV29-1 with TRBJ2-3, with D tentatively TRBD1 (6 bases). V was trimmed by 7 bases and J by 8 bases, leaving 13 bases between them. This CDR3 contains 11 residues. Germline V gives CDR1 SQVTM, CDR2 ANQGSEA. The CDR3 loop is CSDRVGGTQYF. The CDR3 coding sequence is TGCAGCGACAGGGTAGGGGGTACGCAGTATTTT.

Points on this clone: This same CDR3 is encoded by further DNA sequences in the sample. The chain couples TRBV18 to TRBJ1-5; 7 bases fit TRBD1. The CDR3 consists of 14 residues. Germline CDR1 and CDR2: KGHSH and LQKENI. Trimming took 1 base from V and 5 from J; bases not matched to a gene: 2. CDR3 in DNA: TGTGCCAGCTCACCACTTGACAGGGATCAGCCCCAGCATTTT. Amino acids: CASSPLDRDQPQHF. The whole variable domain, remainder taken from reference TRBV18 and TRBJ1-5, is NAGVMQNPRHLVRRRGQEARLRCSPMKGHSHVYWYRQLPEEGLKFMVYLQKENIIDESGMPKERFSAEFPKEGPSILRIQQVVRGDSAAYFCASSPLDRDQPQHFGDGTRLSIL.

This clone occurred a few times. The CDR3 nucleotides are TGTGCCAGCAGCTCGCGAGTACGGGAGACCGGGGAGCTGTTTTTT. Translated, it gives CASSSRVRETGELFF. The chain carries TRBV5-4 and TRBJ2-2; a possible D gene is TRBD2 (6 bases). Per the germline V gene, CDR1 is SGHNT and CDR2 is YYREEE (reference sequence). V was trimmed by 3 bases and J by 5 bases, leaving 14 bases between them. The CDR3 sequence is 15 residues long.

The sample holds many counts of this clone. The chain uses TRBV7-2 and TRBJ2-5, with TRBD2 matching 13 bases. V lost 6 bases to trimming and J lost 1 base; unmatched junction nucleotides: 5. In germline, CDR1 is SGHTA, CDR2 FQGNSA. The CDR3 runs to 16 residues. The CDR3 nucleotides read TGTGCCAGCAGGTCGGGACTAGCGGGATCCCAAGAGACCCAGTACTTC. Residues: CASRSGLAGSQETQYF.

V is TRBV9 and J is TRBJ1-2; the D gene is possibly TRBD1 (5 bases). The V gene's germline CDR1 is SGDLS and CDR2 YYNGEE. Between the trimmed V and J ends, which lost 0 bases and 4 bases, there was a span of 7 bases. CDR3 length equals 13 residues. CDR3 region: CASSVETAYGYTF. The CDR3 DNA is TGTGCCAGCAGCGTAGAGACAGCCTATGGCTACACCTTC.

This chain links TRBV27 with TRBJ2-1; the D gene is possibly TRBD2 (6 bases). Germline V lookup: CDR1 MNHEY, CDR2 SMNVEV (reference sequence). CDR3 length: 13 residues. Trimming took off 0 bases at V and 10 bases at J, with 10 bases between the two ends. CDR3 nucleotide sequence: TGTGCCAGCAGTTTATCGAGACTAGGGGAGCAGTTCTTC. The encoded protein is CASSLSRLGEQFF.

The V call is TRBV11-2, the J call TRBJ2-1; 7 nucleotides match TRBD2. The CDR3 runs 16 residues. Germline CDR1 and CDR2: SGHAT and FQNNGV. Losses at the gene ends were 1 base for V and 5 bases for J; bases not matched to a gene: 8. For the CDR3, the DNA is TGTGCCAGCAGCTTAGTAGCGGAGCGGGACCACAATGAGCAGTTCTTC. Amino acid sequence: CASSLVAERDHNEQFF.

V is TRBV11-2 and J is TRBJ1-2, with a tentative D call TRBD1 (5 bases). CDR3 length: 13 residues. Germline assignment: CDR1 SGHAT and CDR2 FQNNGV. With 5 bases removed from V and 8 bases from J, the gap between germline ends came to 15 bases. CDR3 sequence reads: CASSPRTEGGYTF. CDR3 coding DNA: TGTGCCAGCAGCCCCCGGACGGAGGGGGGCTACACCTTC.

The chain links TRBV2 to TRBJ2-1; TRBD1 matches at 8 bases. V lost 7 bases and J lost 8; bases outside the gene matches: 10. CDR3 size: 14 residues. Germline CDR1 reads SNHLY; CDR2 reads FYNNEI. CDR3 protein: CASNPQGVAYEQFF. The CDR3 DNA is TGTGCCAGCAATCCACAGGGGGTTGCATATGAGCAGTTCTTC.

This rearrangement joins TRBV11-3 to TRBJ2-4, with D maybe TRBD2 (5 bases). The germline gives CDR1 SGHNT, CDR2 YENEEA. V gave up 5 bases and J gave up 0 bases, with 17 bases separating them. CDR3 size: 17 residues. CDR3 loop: CASSRDSAGVAKNIQYF. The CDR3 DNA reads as TGTGCCAGCAGCAGAGATTCGGCCGGGGTAGCCAAAAACATTCAGTACTTC.

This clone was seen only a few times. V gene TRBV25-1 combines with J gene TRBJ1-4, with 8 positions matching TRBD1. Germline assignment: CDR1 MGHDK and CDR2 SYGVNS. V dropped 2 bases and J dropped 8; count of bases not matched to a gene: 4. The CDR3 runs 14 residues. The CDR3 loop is CASSERAGGEKLFF. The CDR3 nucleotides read TGTGCCAGCAGTGAAAGGGCAGGGGGCGAAAAACTGTTTTTT.

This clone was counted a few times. The CDR3 loop is CASSSNRVSTDTQYF. CDR3 sequence (DNA): TGTGCCAGCAGCTCCAACCGGGTTAGCACAGATACGCAGTATTTT. The chain carries TRBV7-6 and TRBJ2-3; unclear D gene. This CDR3 has 15 amino acids. The V end was cut by 4 bases, the J end by 0 bases, with 11 bases between. Germline V gene lookup returns CDR1 SGHVS and CDR2 FNYEAQ.

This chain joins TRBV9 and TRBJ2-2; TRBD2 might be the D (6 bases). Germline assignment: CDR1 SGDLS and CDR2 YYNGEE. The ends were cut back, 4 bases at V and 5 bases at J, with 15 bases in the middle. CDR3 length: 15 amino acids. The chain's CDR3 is CASSPRLAETGELFF. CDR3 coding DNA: TGTGCCAGCAGCCCCCGCTTAGCGGAGACCGGGGAGCTGTTTTTT.

The CDR3 sequence: CAWREGLGTDTQYF. The CDR3 DNA sequence: TGTGCCTGGAGGGAGGGGCTTGGCACAGATACGCAGTATTTT. The chain uses TRBV30 and TRBJ2-3, with D possibly TRBD2 on 6 matching bases. The CDR3 totals 14 residues. The germline CDR1 and CDR2 sequences are GTSNPN and SVGIG (reference sequence). V was cut by 3 bases and J by 1 base, with 11 bases left in between.

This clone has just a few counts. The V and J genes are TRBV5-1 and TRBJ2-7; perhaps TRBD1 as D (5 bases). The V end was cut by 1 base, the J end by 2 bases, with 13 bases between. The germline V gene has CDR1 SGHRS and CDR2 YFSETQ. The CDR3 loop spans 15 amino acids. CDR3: CASSLKQGSTYEQYF. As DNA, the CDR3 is TGCGCCAGCAGCTTGAAGCAGGGATCAACCTACGAGCAGTACTTC. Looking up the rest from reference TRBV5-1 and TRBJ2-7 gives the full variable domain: KAGVTQTPRYLIKTRGQQVTLSCSPISGHRSVSWYQQTPGQGLQFLFEYFSETQRNKGNFPGRFSGRQFSNSRSEMNVSTLELGDSALYLCASSLKQGSTYEQYFGPGTRLTVT.

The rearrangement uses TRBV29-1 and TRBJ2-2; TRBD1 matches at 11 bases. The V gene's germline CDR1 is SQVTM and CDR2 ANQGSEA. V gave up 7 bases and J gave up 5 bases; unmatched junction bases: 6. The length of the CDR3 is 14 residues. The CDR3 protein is CSAPGQGVTGELFF. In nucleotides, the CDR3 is TGCAGCGCACCGGGACAGGGGGTGACCGGGGAGCTGTTTTTT.

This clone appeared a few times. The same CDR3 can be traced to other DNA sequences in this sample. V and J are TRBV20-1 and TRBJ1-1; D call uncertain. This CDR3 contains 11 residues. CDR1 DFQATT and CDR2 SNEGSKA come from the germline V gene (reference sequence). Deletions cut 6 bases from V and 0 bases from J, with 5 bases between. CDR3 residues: CSAGVNTEAFF. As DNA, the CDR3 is TGCAGTGCAGGAGTGAACACTGAAGCTTTCTTT.

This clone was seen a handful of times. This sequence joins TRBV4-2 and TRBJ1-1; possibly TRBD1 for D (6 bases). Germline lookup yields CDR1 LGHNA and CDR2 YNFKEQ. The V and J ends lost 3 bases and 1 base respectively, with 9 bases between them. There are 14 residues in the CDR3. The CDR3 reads CASSQEQGNTEAFF. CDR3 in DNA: TGTGCCAGCAGCCAGGAACAGGGGAACACTGAAGCTTTCTTT.

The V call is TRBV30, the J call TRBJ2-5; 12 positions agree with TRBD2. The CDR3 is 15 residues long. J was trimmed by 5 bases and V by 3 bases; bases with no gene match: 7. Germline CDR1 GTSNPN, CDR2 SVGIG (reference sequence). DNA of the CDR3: TGTGCCTGGAGGAATGGACTAGCGGGATACGAGACCCAGTACTTC. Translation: CAWRNGLAGYETQYF.

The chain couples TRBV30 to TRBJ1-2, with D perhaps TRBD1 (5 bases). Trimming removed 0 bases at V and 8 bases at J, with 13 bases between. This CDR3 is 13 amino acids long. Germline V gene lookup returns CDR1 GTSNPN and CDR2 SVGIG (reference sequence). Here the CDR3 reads CAWSVGQGRGYTF. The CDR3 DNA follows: TGTGCCTGGAGTGTGGGGCAGGGAAGAGGCTACACCTTC.

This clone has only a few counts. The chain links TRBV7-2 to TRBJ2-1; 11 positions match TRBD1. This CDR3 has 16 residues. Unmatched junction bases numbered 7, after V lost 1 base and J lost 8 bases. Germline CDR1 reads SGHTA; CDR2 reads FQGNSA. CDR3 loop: CASSLDRDRGFYEQFF. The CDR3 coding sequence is TGTGCCAGCAGCTTAGACCGGGACAGGGGGTTCTATGAGCAGTTCTTC.

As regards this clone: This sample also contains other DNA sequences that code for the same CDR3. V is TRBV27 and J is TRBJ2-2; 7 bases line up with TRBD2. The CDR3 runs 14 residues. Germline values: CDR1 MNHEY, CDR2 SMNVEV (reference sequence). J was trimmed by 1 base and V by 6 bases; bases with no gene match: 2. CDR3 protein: CASRGGRNTGELFF. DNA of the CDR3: TGTGCCAGCAGAGGCGGGAGGAACACCGGGGAGCTGTTTTTT.

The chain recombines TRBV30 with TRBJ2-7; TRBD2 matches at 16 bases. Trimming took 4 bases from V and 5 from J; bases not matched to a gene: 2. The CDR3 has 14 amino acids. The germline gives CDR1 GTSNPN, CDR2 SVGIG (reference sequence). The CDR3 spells CAWKGLAGGDEQYF. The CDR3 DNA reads TGTGCCTGGAAGGGACTAGCGGGAGGGGACGAGCAGTACTTC.

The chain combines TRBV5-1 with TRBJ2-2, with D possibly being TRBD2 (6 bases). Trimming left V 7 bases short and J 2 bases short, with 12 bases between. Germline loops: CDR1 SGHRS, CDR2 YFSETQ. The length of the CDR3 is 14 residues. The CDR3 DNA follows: TGCGCCAGCGGAGGGACTCATAACACCGGGGAGCTGTTTTTT. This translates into CASGGTHNTGELFF.

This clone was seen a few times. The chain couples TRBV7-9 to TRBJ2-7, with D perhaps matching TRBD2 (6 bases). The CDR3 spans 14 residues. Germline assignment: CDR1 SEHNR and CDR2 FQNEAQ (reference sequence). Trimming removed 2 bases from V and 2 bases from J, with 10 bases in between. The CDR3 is CASSLLAVTYEQYF. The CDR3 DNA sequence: TGTGCCAGCAGCTTATTAGCGGTGACCTACGAGCAGTACTTC. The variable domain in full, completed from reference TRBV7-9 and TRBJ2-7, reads DTGVSQNPRHKITKRGQNVTFRCDPISEHNRLYWYRQTLGQGPEFLTYFQNEAQLEKSRLLSDRFSAERPKGSFSTLEIQRTEQGDSAMYLCASSLLAVTYEQYFGPGTRLTVT.